These 21 T cell receptor beta chains originate from one sample sequenced in a study of monozygotic twins with inflammatory bowel disease. One entry per CDR3 protein, without DNA, is what TCRdb gives after re-calling the 5' RACE reads. Its clone listing holds 300,000 to 450,000 distinct CDR3 sequences. Input material: blood. Receptors were obtained from a human donor with ulcerative colitis or Crohn's disease, or a healthy co-twin of an affected twin (not recorded which).

The chain carries TRBV7-2 and TRBJ2-3. CDR1 SGHTA and CDR2 FQGNSA come from the germline V gene. The CDR3 covers 15 residues. CDR3 sequence: CASSLWAQRADTQYF.

The chain couples TRBV11-3 to TRBJ2-7; TCRdb calls TRBD1, which cannot be checked without DNA. This CDR3 is built from 14 residues. The germline V gene encodes CDR1 SGHNT and CDR2 YENEEA. Here the CDR3 reads CASSASEGQSEQYF.

The chain combines TRBV4-1 with TRBJ2-2; the D call of TRBD1 rests on TCRdb alone, since no DNA is present to check it. This CDR3 spans 15 amino acids. Germline V lookup: CDR1 MGHRA, CDR2 YSYEKL. The CDR3 spells CASSRRDRNTGELFF.

The chain employs TRBV29-1 and TRBJ1-2. CDR1 and CDR2 from the germline V gene are SQVTM and ANQGSEA. The CDR3 length is 11 residues. The CDR3 is CSVEDNYGYTF. The complete variable domain, with remaining parts taken from reference TRBV29-1 and TRBJ1-2, reads SAVISQKPSRDICQRGTSLTIQCQVDSQVTMMFWYRQQPGQSLTLIATANQGSEATYESGFVIDKFPISRPNLTFSTLTVSNMSPEDSSIYLCSVEDNYGYTFGSGTRLTVV.

The V call is TRBV5-6, the J call TRBJ2-3; TCRdb calls TRBD1, which cannot be checked without DNA. Germline V gene data show CDR1 as SGHDT and CDR2 as YYEEEE. CDR3 length: 21 amino acids. The CDR3 loop reads CASSSTLGVMGRVGSTDTQYF.

This chain joins TRBV11-1 and TRBJ2-1; TCRdb lists TRBD1, though no DNA is available to test this call. The CDR3 sequence is 18 residues long. Germline assignment: CDR1 SGHAT and CDR2 FQDESV (reference sequence). CDR3 residues: CASSLYLGGTGAAIEQFF.

The rearrangement joins TRBV3-1 to TRBJ2-3. Germline CDR1 is LGHDT and CDR2 is YNNKEL (reference sequence). This CDR3 comprises 17 residues. The CDR3 region is CASSQDLGGPASDTQYF.

The CDR3: CASSLVSGNYNEQFF. The rearrangement uses TRBV5-1 and TRBJ2-1; TCRdb returns TRBD2, unconfirmable since there is no DNA. This CDR3 region has 15 residues. Per germline, CDR1 SGHRS and CDR2 YFSETQ.

CDR3 residues: CASSQAVFSSNYGYTF. This rearrangement joins TRBV3-1 to TRBJ1-2. Germline V CDR1 and CDR2: LGHDT, YNNKEL (reference sequence). The CDR3 has 16 amino acids. Using reference TRBV3-1 and TRBJ1-2 for the parts outside the CDR3, the full variable domain is DTAVSQTPKYLVTQMGNDKSIKCEQNLGHDTMYWYKQDSKKFLKIMFSYNNKELIINETVPNRFSPKSPDKAHLNLHINSLELGDSAVYFCASSQAVFSSNYGYTFGSGTRLTVV.

The chain recombines TRBV20-1 with TRBJ2-1. The CDR3 runs to 16 residues. Germline assignment: CDR1 DFQATT and CDR2 SNEGSKA (reference sequence). The CDR3 reads CSARFEETRTTNEQFF.

V is TRBV7-9 and J is TRBJ1-2. The CDR3 length is 14 residues. CDR1 is SEHNR and CDR2 is FQNEAQ in the germline V gene (reference sequence). The CDR3 spells CASSLVNWGSGYTF.

The chain links TRBV6-2 or TRBV6-3 to TRBJ2-3; TCRdb's assignment of TRBD2 cannot be checked, as there is no DNA. This CDR3 is built from 15 residues. CDR1 and CDR2 (germline): MNHEY, SVGEGT. CDR3 residues: CASRPAAGGTDTQYF.

The chain uses TRBV4-3 and TRBJ1-6; TCRdb's assignment of TRBD1 cannot be checked, as there is no DNA. Germline lookup yields CDR1 LGHNA and CDR2 YSLEER. The CDR3 has 16 residues. CDR3 amino acids: CASSQGGTGINSPLHF.

The genes are TRBV5-4 and TRBJ2-3. In germline, CDR1 is SGHNT, CDR2 YYREEE (reference sequence). The CDR3 is 15 residues long. The CDR3 is CASSSPTGSTDTQYF.

V usage is TRBV5-1 and J usage is TRBJ2-1; TCRdb's D call of TRBD2 is untestable without DNA. This CDR3 spans 15 amino acids. Germline CDR1 SGHRS, CDR2 YFSETQ. CDR3 sequence reads: CASSTSGLSYNEQFF. Using reference TRBV5-1 and TRBJ2-1 for the parts outside the CDR3, the full variable domain is KAGVTQTPRYLIKTRGQQVTLSCSPISGHRSVSWYQQTPGQGLQFLFEYFSETQRNKGNFPGRFSGRQFSNSRSEMNVSTLELGDSALYLCASSTSGLSYNEQFFGPGTRLTVL.

The chain links TRBV20-1 to TRBJ2-5; TCRdb's D gene call, TRBD2, goes unchecked for lack of DNA. Per the germline V gene, CDR1 is DFQATT and CDR2 is SNEGSKA (reference sequence). There are 12 residues in the CDR3. The CDR3 here is CSAPSGGETQYF.

V and J are TRBV7-2 and TRBJ2-3. The length of the CDR3 is 12 residues. CDR1 and CDR2 from the germline V gene are SGHTA and FQGNSA. CDR3 protein: CASSTYTDTQYF.

This sequence joins TRBV20-1 and TRBJ1-6; no DNA is available, so the TRBD1 call from TCRdb remains unchecked. The V gene's germline CDR1 is DFQATT and CDR2 SNEGSKA (reference sequence). This CDR3 comprises 14 residues. The CDR3 region is CSVLLGGSNSPLHF.

This chain connects TRBV10-2 to TRBJ2-7; the D gene TCRdb calls, TRBD2, cannot be checked with no DNA. CDR1 and CDR2 from the germline V gene are WSHSY and SAAADI. This CDR3 is built from 13 residues. CDR3 loop: CASSGRGRYEQYF.

CDR3 region: CASSQSRQGRIEEKLFF. The genes are TRBV4-1 and TRBJ1-4; the TCRdb D gene call, TRBD1, has no DNA to confirm it. CDR1 and CDR2 (germline): MGHRA, YSYEKL. The CDR3 sequence is 17 residues long.

J is TRBJ1-6 and V is TRBV27; TCRdb names TRBD1, which stays unverified in the absence of DNA. Germline lookup yields CDR1 MNHEY and CDR2 SMNVEV (reference sequence). This CDR3 comprises 13 residues. CDR3 amino acids: CASGLTGSSPLHF.